Listed here are 3 T cell receptor beta chains from one sample, sequenced in a study of patients and donors after allogeneic stem cell transplantation. TCRdb processed the RT-PCR reads anew with MiXCR; each CDR3 protein has one entry. Of a few hundred thousand distinct CDR3 sequences detected, 14% appear once; the ten largest clones hold around a tenth. The sample comprised blood, either unsorted or a sorted T cell fraction (not recorded which). These receptors originate from a human donor who was either an allogeneic HSCT recipient or a stem cell or donor lymphocyte infusion donor (not recorded which). It is not recorded whose cells these are; they may come from a transplant donor.

This clonotype was seen more than once but under ten times. The V and J genes are TRBV11-2 and TRBJ1-4; TRBD1 agrees at 9 bases. This CDR3 is 20 amino acids long. The germline V gene has CDR1 SGHAT and CDR2 FQNNGV. J lost 2 bases, V lost 5 bases, and 18 bases had no gene match. The CDR3 region is CASSTTIQGARGGTNEKLFF. The CDR3 coding sequence is TGTGCCAGCAGCACGACGATACAGGGGGCGCGGGGTGGCACTAATGAAAAACTGTTTTTT. The full variable domain, its missing parts supplied by reference TRBV11-2 and TRBJ1-4, is EAGVAQSPRYKIIEKRQSVAFWCNPISGHATLYWYQQILGQGPKLLIQFQNNGVVDDSQLPKDRFSAERLKGVDSTLKIQPAKLEDSAVYLCASSTTIQGARGGTNEKLFFGSGTQLSVL.

At least ten counts were recorded for this clonotype. The chain has TRBV7-8 and TRBJ2-7; TRBD1 agrees at 9 bases. Unmatched junction bases numbered 4, after V lost 1 base and J lost 12 bases. The CDR3 contains 12 residues. Looked up from germline, CDR1 is SGHVS and CDR2 is FQNEAQ. CDR3 DNA sequence: TGTGCCAGCAGCTTAGGGACAGGGGAAGGGTACTTC. The encoded protein is CASSLGTGEGYF.

In its sample, this clonotype was seen a few times. The chain joins TRBV18 to TRBJ1-2; tentative D call: TRBD1 (5 bases). CDR1 is KGHSH and CDR2 is LQKENI in the germline V gene. The length of the CDR3 is 14 residues. The V gene lost 0 bases and the J gene lost 3 bases, with 8 bases spanning the gap. The DNA for the CDR3 is TGTGCCAGCTCACCACCACAGGCTCACTATGGCTACACCTTC. It encodes CASSPPQAHYGYTF.